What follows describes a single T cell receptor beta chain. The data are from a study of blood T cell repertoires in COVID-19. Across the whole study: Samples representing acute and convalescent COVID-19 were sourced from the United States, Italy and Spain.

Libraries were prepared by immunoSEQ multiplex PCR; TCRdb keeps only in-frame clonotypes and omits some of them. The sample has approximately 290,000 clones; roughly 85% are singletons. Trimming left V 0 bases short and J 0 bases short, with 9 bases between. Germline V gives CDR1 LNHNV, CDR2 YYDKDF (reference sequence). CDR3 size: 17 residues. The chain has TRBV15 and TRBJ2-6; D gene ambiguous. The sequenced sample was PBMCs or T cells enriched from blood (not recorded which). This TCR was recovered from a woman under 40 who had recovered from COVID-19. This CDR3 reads CATSRDPSGSGANVLTF. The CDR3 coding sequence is TGTGCCACCAGCAGAGACCCATCGGGCTCTGGGGCCAACGTCCTGACTTTC.